The source of this T cell receptor (beta chain) is a study of shared clonotypes between healthy human individuals (dated by TCRdb to 2018 to 2021). Turning to the overall study: A few men and a couple of women, aged 18 to 49 years, made up the cohort. Each donor's leukapheresis produced roughly between about 0.9 and 9.5 billion PBMCs. Blood TCR repertoires of about five healthy adults were deeply sequenced to estimate repertoire size and the extent of clonotype sharing between individuals. To increase sequencing depth and limit assay-specific biases, different laboratories used diverse techniques to prepare libraries and sequence TCR repertoires. For each donor, CD4 naive and CD4 memory were each given three plates, CD8 naive was given two plates, and CD8 memory was given one plate.

CD8 naive samples were CD45RO-negative cells positively selected for CCR7, giving a CD45RA+CCR7+ population that excluded TemRA cells. The donors were healthy, HIV-negative adults who had no recently reported acute infections or vaccinations. Only Caucasian adults living in Nashville, Tennessee, USA were represented among the donors. After blood collection by leukapheresis, PBMCs were isolated using Ficoll-Histopaque density gradient centrifugation and then cryopreserved in the vapor phase of liquid nitrogen. Purity and quantity of every magnetically sorted T cell population were checked by analytical flow cytometry. Each sorted fraction had its genomic DNA isolated and then quantified by UV absorbance on a Nanodrop 2000c. Results the study describes overall, beyond this receptor: Pairwise subsampling led to the expectation that sequencing depth would affect the degree of clonotype sharing among donors. Naive subsets generally had larger estimated clonotype richness than memory subsets. Sampling was restricted to blood, and TCR repertoires in tissue are likely to differ from TCR repertoires in blood. When a handful of donors were compared, the shared fraction of clonotypes was about 5.2% for naive CD4, about 4% for naive CD8, about 2.5% for memory CD4, and 0.4% for memory CD8. Even with the large sequencing depth, rarefaction of the sorted-subset datasets indicated that sequencing was incomplete. Higher generation probabilities were observed for clonotypes shared by all four sorted-subset donors than for non-shared clonotypes. The small number of donors limited the genetic and exposure-history diversity represented.

Using the deep immunoSEQ assay, multiplex PCR amplified TCR CDR3 regions from genomic DNA. Extracted genomic DNA from each cell subset was distributed evenly across all wells of several immunoSEQ 96-well plates, and each plate was treated as a replicate. For sorted subsets, approximately 190 ng genomic DNA, equal to tens of thousands of T cell genomes, was loaded into each replicate PCR. Purified libraries were measured with a Qubit 3.0 fluorometer, size-checked on a Bioanalyzer 2100, and measured again with the KAPA Library Quantification kit. Every immunoSEQ 96-well plate was sequenced on a dedicated single-read 150-cycle Illumina NextSeq 550 flow cell. The source study handled its data this way. Because only junctional sequences without quality scores were contained in the immunoSEQ output, filtering matching that applied to full-length reads could not be performed. To assign V/J genes and CDR3, sequences were annotated using PyIR, a Python wrapper for IgBLAST v1.9, with IMGT germline references. Reads were filtered out if the reads had weak V/J assignments (E-value above 1e-6), no CDR3, stop codons, out-of-frame junctions, or ambiguous translated residues. A V3J clonotype was defined by an identical inferred V gene, J gene, and CDR3 amino acid sequence. To compute the percentage overlap between repertoires, the number of shared unique clonotypes was divided by the size of the smaller repertoire. RTK rarefaction, the Chao1 estimator, and Recon v2.1 estimates of unobserved clonotypes were used to assess repertoire richness. Generation probabilities for all TCRbeta clonotypes obtained by the gDNA method from a few donors were computed using OLGA. Held by TCRdb, this immuneACCESS table contains in-frame sequences only and omits some clones. Under half of the omission traces to an unresolved V gene where checked; the cause of the rest is unknown. The DNA was the basis for D and trimming; V, J and clone size are from that table. In all, the sample holds around 2,100,000 clones, and about 94% of those were seen once. Of the sample, less than 1.5% is held by the ten largest clones.

Turning to this clone: Its antigen is currently not known. The record has no base qualities; no much larger clone is one base away. Different DNA sequences within this sample yield the same CDR3.

V and J are truncated by 2 bases and 0 bases respectively, leaving an intervening sequence of 10 bases. The germline V gene (reference sequence) sets CDR1 to SGHNT and CDR2 to YYREEE. The CDR3, from cysteine to phenylalanine, totals 15 residues. CDR3 DNA is the only sequence kept; it has 45 bases, read in frame from the first base. Recombination connected TRBV5-4 to TRBJ2-3; matching of 5 bases hints at TRBD2 as the D gene. This receptor was taken from a man younger than 30 in good health. Input material: naive CD8+ T cells sorted from blood. The cell subset or site label on this specimen signifies: CD45RA+CCR7+. The DNA sequence follows: TGTGCCAGCAGCTTAGGCGGGCCTAGCACAGATACGCAGTATTTT. Its protein is CASSLGGPSTDTQYF.